This T cell receptor beta chain was documented in a study of blood T cell repertoires in COVID-19. Study overall: Material from acute and convalescent COVID-19 was sourced from the United States, Italy and Spain. Sample material is recorded as cDNA or gDNA derived from T cells, B-cell-depleted T cells, or PBMCs.

How the authors handled the data: Researchers report that nucleated cell counts were estimated from reference gene primer amplification. Using immunoSEQ multiplex PCR, the repertoire was profiled, and TCRdb retains in-frame clones only, with some absent. The V and J calls and the clone size are those of that table, but D and trimming were determined from the DNA. This table holds roughly 250,000 clones, 65% to 90% found once. The germline CDR1 and CDR2 sequences are SGHRS and YFSETQ. The CDR3 consists of 18 residues. V dropped 4 bases and J dropped 3 bases, with 24 bases sitting between them. The clonotype comes from a woman in her forties or fifties with acute or convalescent COVID-19. The chain uses TRBV5-1 and TRBJ2-3, with D tentatively TRBD1 (6 bases). The sample consisted of peripheral blood. The CDR3 nucleotides are TGCGCCAGCAGCCGAGGGGGTTCGAGGGGCGGTAGGACAGATACGCAGTATTTT. This gives the protein CASSRGGSRGGRTDTQYF.